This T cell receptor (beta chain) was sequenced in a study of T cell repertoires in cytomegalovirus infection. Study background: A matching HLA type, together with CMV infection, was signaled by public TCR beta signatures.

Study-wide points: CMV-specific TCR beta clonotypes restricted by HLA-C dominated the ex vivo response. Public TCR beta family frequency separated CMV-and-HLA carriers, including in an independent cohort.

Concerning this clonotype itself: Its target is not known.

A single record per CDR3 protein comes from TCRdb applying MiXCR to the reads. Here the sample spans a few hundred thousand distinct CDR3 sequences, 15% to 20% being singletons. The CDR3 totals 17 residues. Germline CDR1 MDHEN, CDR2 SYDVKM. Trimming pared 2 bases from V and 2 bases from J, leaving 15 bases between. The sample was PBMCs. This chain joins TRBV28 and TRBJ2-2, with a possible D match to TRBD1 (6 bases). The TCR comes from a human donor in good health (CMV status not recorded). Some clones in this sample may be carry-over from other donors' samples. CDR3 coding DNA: TGTGCCAGCAGTTTACCGCGAACAGGGTCAAACACCGGGGAGCTGTTTTTT. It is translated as CASSLPRTGSNTGELFF.